These 8 T cell receptor beta chains were sequenced from one sample in a study of T cell repertoires in cytomegalovirus infection. The antigens these receptors bind are not known. TCRdb re-called the reads with MiXCR, one entry per CDR3 protein. The profile shows hundreds of thousands of distinct CDR3 sequences, about a third of them singletons. The sample was cultured CD8+ T cells from PBMCs, taken from culture after CMV antigen stimulation. Receptors originate from a human donor in good health (CMV status not recorded). Some clones in this sample may be carry-over from other donors' samples.

This clonotype was seen more than once but under ten times. The V gene is TRBV19, the J gene TRBJ2-3; D is undetermined. V was trimmed by 1 base and J by 6 bases, leaving 5 bases between them. This CDR3 has 12 amino acids. CDR1 is LNHDA and CDR2 is SQIVND in the germline V gene (reference sequence). The CDR3 sequence: CASSIGMDTQYF. The CDR3, as DNA: TGTGCCAGTAGTATAGGGATGGATACGCAGTATTTT. The full variable domain, completed using reference TRBV19 and TRBJ2-3, is DGGITQSPKYLFRKEGQNVTLSCEQNLNHDAMYWYRQDPGQGLRLIYYSQIVNDFQKGDIAEGYSVSREKKESFPLTVTSAQKNPTAFYLCASSIGMDTQYFGPGTRLTVL.

The rearrangement links TRBV6-2 or TRBV6-3 to TRBJ2-1; TRBD1 matches at 8 bases. The CDR3 sequence is 15 residues long. J gave up 7 bases and V 2 bases, and 7 bases lay outside the gene matches. Germline V gives CDR1 MNHEY, CDR2 SVGEGT. This CDR3 reads CASSYTMDRVNEQFF. In DNA form, the CDR3 reads TGTGCCAGCAGTTACACCATGGACAGGGTAAATGAGCAGTTCTTC.

This clonotype was detected a few times. The chain links TRBV6-6 to TRBJ2-7; the D call may be TRBD1 or TRBD2 (5 bases each). V lost 6 bases and J 0 bases, leaving 18 bases between the germline ends. The CDR3 is made up of 16 amino acids. The germline gives CDR1 MNHNY, CDR2 SVGAGI (reference sequence). This CDR3 is CASSDPRDRSSYEQYV. The DNA for the CDR3 is TGTGCCAGCAGCGATCCCCGGGACCGTAGCTCCTACGAGCAGTACGTC.

This clonotype was seen repeatedly, ten times or more. V and J are TRBV7-8 and TRBJ2-7; 7 positions match TRBD2. The CDR3 length is 16 residues. The germline gives CDR1 SGHVS, CDR2 FQNEAQ. V lost 6 bases and J lost 2; bases outside the gene matches: 13. Here the CDR3 reads CASSPKSGGGTYEQYF. The CDR3 DNA reads as TGTGCCAGCAGTCCTAAGAGTGGGGGGGGAACCTACGAGCAGTACTTC.

CDR3 amino acids: CASSGPVYTF. CDR3 DNA sequence: TGTGCCAGTAGCGGCCCCGTCTACACCTTC. The chain has TRBV19 and TRBJ1-2, with unresolved D. Germline V gives CDR1 LNHDA, CDR2 SQIVND (reference sequence). CDR3 size: 10 residues. Trimming took 6 bases from V and 10 from J, leaving 9 bases between them.

Only a few counts were recorded for this clonotype. The gene calls are TRBV20-1 and TRBJ2-1; TRBD1 aligns across 8 bases. Unmatched junction bases numbered 3, after V lost 2 bases and J lost 0 bases. This CDR3 spans 15 amino acids. Germline V gene data show CDR1 as DFQATT and CDR2 as SNEGSKA (reference sequence). In DNA form, the CDR3 reads TGCAGTGCTAGAACAGGGGGGAGCTCCTACAATGAGCAGTTCTTC. Its translation is CSARTGGSSYNEQFF.

The genes are TRBV7-6 and TRBJ2-1; 8 bases fit TRBD2. The V and J ends lost 1 base and 4 bases, in that order; junction bases with no gene match: 6. Per the germline V gene, CDR1 is SGHVS and CDR2 is FNYEAQ. CDR3 length: 16 residues. The CDR3 nucleotides are TGTGCCAGCAGCTTAGACGGGGCGGGGGGATACAATGAGCAGTTCTTC. It translates to CASSLDGAGGYNEQFF.

The rearrangement links TRBV12-3 or TRBV12-4 to TRBJ1-2, with D unclear. Deletions cut 5 bases from V and 4 bases from J, with 17 bases between. There are 15 residues in the CDR3. Here the CDR3 DNA reads TGTGCCAGCAGTCGGTCCGAGGCACCGATCTATGGCTACACCTTC. Amino acids: CASSRSEAPIYGYTF.